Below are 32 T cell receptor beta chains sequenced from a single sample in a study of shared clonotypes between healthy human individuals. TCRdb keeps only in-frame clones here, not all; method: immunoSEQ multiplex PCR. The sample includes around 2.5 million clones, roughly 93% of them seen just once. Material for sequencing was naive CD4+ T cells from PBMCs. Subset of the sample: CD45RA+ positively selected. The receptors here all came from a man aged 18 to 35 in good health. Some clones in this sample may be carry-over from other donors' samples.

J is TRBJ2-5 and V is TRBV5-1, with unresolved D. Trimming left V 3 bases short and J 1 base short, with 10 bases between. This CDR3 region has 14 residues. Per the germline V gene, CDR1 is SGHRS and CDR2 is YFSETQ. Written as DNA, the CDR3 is TGCGCCAGCAGCTCCGGACGGGTCCAAGAGACCCAGTACTTC. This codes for CASSSGRVQETQYF.

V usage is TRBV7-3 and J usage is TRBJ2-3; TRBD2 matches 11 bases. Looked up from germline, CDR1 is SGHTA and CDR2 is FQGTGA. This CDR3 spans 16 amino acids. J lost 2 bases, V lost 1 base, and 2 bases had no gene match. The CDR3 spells CASSLSSGRDTDTQYF. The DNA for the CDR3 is TGTGCCAGCAGCTTAAGTAGCGGGAGGGACACAGATACGCAGTATTTT.

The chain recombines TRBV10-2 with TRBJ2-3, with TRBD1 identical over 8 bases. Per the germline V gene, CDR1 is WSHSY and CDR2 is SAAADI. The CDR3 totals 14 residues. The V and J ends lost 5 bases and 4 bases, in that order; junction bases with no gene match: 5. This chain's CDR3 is CASSKGQGADTQYF. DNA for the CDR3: TGCGCCAGCAGTAAAGGACAGGGTGCAGATACGCAGTATTTT.

The CDR3 nucleotides are TGTGCCAGCAGTGAACTCGGTCCTGGTGGTATATATAGCAATCAGCCCCAGCATTTT. It encodes CASSELGPGGIYSNQPQHF. The rearrangement uses TRBV6-1 and TRBJ1-5; D unclear. Trimming removed 2 bases at V and 0 bases at J, with 20 bases between. The V gene's germline CDR1 is MNHNS and CDR2 SASEGT. The CDR3 has 19 residues.

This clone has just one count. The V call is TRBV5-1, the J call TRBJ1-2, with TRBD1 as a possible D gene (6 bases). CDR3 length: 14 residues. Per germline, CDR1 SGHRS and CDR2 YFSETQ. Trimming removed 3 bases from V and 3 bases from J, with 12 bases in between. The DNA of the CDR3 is TGCGCCAGCAGCTCGAGGGGGGAGGACTATGGCTACACCTTC. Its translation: CASSSRGEDYGYTF.

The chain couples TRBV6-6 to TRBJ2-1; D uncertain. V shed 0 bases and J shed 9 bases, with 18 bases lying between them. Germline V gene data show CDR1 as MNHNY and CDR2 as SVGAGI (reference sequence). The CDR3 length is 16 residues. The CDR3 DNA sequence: TGTGCCAGCAGTTACTCGTCGGGTCGGCCCCAGGCTGAGCAGTTCTTC. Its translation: CASSYSSGRPQAEQFF.

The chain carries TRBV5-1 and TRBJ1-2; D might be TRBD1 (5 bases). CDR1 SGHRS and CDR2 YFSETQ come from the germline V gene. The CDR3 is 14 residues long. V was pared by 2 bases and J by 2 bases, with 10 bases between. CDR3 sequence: CASSFTDSNYGYTF. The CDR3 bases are TGCGCCAGCAGCTTTACCGACAGCAACTATGGCTACACCTTC.

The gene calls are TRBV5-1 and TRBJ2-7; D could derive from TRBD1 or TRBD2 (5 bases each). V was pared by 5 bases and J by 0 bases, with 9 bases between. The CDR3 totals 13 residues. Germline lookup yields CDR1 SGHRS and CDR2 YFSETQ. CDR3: CASSPGASYEQYF. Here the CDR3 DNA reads TGCGCCAGCAGTCCCGGGGCCTCCTACGAGCAGTACTTC.

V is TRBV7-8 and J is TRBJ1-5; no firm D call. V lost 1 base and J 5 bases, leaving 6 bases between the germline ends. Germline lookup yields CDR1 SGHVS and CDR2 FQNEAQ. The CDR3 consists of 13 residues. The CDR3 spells CASSLGRDQPQHF. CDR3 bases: TGTGCCAGCAGCTTAGGAAGGGATCAGCCCCAGCATTTT.

In DNA, the CDR3 is TGTGCCAGCAAAGCGGGACAGGTCAATCAGCCCCAGCATTTT. Protein product: CASKAGQVNQPQHF. This chain links TRBV2 with TRBJ1-5; TRBD1 agrees at 8 bases. V was clipped by 7 bases and J by 3 bases; unmatched bases: 5. Germline assignment: CDR1 SNHLY and CDR2 FYNNEI. The CDR3 loop spans 14 amino acids.

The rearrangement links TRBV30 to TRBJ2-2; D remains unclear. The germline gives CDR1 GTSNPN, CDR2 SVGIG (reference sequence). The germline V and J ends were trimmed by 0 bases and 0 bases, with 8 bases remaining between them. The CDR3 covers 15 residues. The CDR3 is CAWSVATSNTGELFF. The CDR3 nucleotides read TGTGCCTGGAGTGTGGCTACCTCGAACACCGGGGAGCTGTTTTTT.

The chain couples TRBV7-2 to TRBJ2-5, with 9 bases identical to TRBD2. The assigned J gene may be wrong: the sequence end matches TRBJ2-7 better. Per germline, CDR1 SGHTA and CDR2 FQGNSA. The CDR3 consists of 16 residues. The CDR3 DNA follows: TGTGCCAGCAGCTTATTTTCTAGCGGGGTTTCCTACGAGCAGTACTTC. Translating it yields CASSLFSSGVSYEQYF.

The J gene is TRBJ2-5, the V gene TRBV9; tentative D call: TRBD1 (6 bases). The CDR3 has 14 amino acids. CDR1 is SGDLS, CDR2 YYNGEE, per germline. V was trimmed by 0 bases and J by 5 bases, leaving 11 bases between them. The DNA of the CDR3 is TGTGCCAGCAGCGTAGTGGGAACAGGGGAGACCCAGTACTTC. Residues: CASSVVGTGETQYF.

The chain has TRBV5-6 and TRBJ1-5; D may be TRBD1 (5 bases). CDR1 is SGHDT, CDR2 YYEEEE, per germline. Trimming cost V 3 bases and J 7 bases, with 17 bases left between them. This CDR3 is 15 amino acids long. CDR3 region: CASSSGPIGDQPQHF. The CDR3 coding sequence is TGTGCCAGCAGCTCCGGACCGATTGGGGACCAGCCCCAGCATTTT.

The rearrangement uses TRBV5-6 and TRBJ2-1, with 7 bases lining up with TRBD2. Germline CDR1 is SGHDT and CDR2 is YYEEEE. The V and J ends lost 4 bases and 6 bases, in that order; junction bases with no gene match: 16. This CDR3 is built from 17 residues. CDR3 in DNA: TGTGCCAGCAGCGAAACGGGAGGCTCTGTCAGGGCCAATGAGCAGTTCTTC. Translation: CASSETGGSVRANEQFF.

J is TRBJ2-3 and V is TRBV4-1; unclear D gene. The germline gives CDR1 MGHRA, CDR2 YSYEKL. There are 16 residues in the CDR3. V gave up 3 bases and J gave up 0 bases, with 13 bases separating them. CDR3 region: CASSQPPATSTDTQYF. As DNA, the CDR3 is TGCGCCAGCAGCCAGCCCCCAGCGACTAGCACAGATACGCAGTATTTT.

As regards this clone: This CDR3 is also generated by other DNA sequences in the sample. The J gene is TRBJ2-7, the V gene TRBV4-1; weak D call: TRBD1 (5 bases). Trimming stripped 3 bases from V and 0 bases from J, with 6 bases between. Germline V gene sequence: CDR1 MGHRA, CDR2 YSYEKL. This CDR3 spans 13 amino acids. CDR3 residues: CASSQGPSYEQYF. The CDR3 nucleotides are TGCGCCAGCAGCCAGGGGCCCTCCTACGAGCAGTACTTC.

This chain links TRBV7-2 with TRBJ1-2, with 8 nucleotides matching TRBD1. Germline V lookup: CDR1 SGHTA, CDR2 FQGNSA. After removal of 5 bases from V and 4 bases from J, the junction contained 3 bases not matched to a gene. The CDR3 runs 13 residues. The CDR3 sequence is CASSAGTGYGYTF. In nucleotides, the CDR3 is TGTGCCAGCAGCGCCGGGACAGGCTATGGCTACACCTTC.

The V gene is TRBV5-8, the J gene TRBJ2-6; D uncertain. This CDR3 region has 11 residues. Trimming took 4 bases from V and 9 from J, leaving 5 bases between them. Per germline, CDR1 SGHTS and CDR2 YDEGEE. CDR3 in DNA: TGTGCCAGCAGCCTATTCAACGTCCTGACTTTC. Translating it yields CASSLFNVLTF. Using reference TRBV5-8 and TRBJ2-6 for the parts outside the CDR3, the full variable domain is EAGVTQSPTHLIKTRGQQATLRCSPISGHTSVYWYQQALGLGLQFLLWYDEGEERNRGNFPPRFSGRQFPNYSSELNVNALELEDSALYLCASSLFNVLTFGAGSRLTVL.

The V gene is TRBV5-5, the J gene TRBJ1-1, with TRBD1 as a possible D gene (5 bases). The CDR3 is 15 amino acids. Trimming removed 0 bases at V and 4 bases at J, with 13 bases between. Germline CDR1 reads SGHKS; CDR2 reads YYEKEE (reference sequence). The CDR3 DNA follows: TGTGCCAGCAGCTTGGTCGAAGTAAGGGGCACTGAAGCTTTCTTT. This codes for CASSLVEVRGTEAFF.

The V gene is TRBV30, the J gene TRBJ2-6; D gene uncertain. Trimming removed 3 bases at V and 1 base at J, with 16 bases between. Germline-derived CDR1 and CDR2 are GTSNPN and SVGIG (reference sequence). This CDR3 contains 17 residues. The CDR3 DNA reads TGTGCCTGGAGCGTCGGGTCAACCCTTTCTGGGGCCAACGTCCTGACTTTC. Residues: CAWSVGSTLSGANVLTF.

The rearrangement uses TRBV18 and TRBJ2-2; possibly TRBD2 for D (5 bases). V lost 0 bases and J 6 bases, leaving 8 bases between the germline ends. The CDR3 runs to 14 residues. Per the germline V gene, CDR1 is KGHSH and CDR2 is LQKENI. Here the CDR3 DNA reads TGTGCCAGCTCACCACCCGGGAAAGCCGGGGAGCTGTTTTTT. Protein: CASSPPGKAGELFF.

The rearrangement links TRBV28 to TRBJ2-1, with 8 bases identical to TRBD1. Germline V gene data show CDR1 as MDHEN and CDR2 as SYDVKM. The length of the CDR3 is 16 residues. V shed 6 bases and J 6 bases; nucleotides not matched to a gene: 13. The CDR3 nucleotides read TGTGCCAGCAGGGGGGTAGCGTCGGGGACAGGCAATGAGCAGTTCTTC. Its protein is CASRGVASGTGNEQFF.

The CDR3 is CASSNQGARTYEQYF. In nucleotides, the CDR3 is TGTGCCAGCAGCAACCAGGGGGCCCGAACCTACGAGCAGTACTTC. The chain uses TRBV11-1 and TRBJ2-7, with 8 bases lining up with TRBD1. The CDR3 is 15 amino acids. CDR1 SGHAT and CDR2 FQDESV come from the germline V gene (reference sequence). V shed 5 bases, J shed 2 bases, and the junction held 8 bases outside the gene matches.

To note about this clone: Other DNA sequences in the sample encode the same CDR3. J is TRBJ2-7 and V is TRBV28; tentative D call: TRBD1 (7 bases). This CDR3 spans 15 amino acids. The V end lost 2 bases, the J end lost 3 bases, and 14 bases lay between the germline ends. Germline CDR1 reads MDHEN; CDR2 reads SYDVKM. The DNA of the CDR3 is TGTGCCAGCAGTTTAGGGCAGGGGGGTAGCTACGAGCAGTACTTC. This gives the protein CASSLGQGGSYEQYF.

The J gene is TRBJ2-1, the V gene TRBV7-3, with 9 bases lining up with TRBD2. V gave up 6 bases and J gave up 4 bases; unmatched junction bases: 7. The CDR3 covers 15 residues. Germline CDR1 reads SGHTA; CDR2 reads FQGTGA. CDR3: CASSLAGVPYNEQFF. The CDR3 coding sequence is TGTGCCAGCAGTTTAGCGGGAGTCCCTTACAATGAGCAGTTCTTC.

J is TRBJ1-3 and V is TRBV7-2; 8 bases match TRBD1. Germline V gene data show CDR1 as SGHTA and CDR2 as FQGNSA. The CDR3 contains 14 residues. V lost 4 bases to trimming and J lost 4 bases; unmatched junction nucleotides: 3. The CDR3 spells CASSSDRGGNTIYF. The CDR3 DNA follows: TGTGCCAGCAGCTCCGACAGGGGAGGAAACACCATATATTTT.

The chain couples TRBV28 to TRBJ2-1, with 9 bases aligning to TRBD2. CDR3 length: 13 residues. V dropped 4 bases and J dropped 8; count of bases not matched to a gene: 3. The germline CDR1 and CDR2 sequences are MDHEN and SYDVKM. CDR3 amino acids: CASSSGLAYEQFF. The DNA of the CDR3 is TGTGCCAGCAGTTCGGGACTAGCTTATGAGCAGTTCTTC.

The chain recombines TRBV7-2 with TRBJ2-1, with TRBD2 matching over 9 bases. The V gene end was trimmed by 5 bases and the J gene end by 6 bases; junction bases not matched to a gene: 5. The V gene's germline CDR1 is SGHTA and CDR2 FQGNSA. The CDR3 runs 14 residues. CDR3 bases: TGTGCCAGCAGCCGGGGACTAGCCGGCAATGAGCAGTTCTTC. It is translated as CASSRGLAGNEQFF.

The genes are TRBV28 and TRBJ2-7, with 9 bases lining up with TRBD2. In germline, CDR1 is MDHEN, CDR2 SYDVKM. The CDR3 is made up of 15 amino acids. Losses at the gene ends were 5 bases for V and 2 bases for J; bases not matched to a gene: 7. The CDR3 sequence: CASSPHSGSPYEQYF. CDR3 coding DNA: TGTGCCAGCAGTCCCCATAGCGGGAGCCCCTACGAGCAGTACTTC. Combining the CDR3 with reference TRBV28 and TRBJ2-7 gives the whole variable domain DVKVTQSSRYLVKRTGEKVFLECVQDMDHENMFWYRQDPGLGLRLIYFSYDVKMKEKGDIPEGYSVSREKKERFSLILESASTNQTSMYLCASSPHSGSPYEQYFGPGTRLTVT.

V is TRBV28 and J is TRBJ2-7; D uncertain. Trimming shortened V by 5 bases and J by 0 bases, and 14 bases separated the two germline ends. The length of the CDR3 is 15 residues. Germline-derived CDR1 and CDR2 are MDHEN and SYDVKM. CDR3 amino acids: CASSPPPAGSYEQYF. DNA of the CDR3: TGTGCCAGCAGTCCTCCCCCAGCTGGCTCCTACGAGCAGTACTTC.

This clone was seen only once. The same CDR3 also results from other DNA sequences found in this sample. CDR3 bases: TGTGCCAGCAGTGAAAGGGGGAACACTGAAGCTTTCTTT. This translates into CASSERGNTEAFF. The J gene is TRBJ1-1, the V gene TRBV2; perhaps TRBD1 as D (5 bases). Germline CDR1 and CDR2: SNHLY and FYNNEI. The CDR3 consists of 13 residues. V gave up 2 bases and J gave up 1 base, with 5 bases separating them.